Listed here are 13 T cell receptor beta chains from one sample, sequenced in a study of T cells after yellow fever vaccination. One entry per CDR3 protein results from TCRdb running MiXCR on the 5' RACE reads. The table includes more than 75,000 distinct CDR3 sequences, 8% to 10% detected once. The sample in question was CD8+ T cells not binding an NS4B(214-222) dextramer, sorted from PBMCs, obtained roughly 14 days after the first yellow fever vaccination. The receptors were gathered from a man between 18 and 29 years old who received the YFV17D yellow fever vaccine.

The chain is built from TRBV25-1 and TRBJ1-1, with TRBD1 matching over 9 bases. The V gene end was trimmed by 3 bases and the J gene end by 0 bases; junction bases not matched to a gene: 8. CDR3 length: 17 residues. The germline CDR1 and CDR2 sequences are MGHDK and SYGVNS. This CDR3 reads CASSESRTGALNTEAFF. DNA of the CDR3: TGTGCCAGCAGTGAGTCTCGGACAGGGGCGCTGAACACTGAAGCTTTCTTT.

In its sample, this clonotype was seen a few times. The chain carries TRBV7-9 and TRBJ2-6, with D perhaps TRBD1 (6 bases). This CDR3 spans 17 amino acids. The V end was cut by 3 bases, the J end by 0 bases, with 12 bases between. CDR1 and CDR2 (germline): SEHNR, FQNEAQ (reference sequence). CDR3 loop: CASSLHRDVSGANVLTF. CDR3 DNA sequence: TGTGCCAGCAGCTTGCACAGGGATGTCTCTGGGGCCAACGTCCTGACTTTC.

This clonotype showed up just a few times. The chain is built from TRBV7-3 and TRBJ2-1, with no clear D. V was trimmed by 2 bases and J by 8 bases, leaving 10 bases between them. The CDR3 spans 13 residues. Germline CDR1 reads SGHTA; CDR2 reads FQGTGA. CDR3 DNA sequence: TGTGCCAGCAGCTTAGATTCTTGGGATGAGCAGTTCTTC. Translation: CASSLDSWDEQFF.

At least ten counts were recorded for this clonotype. The J gene is TRBJ2-1, the V gene TRBV2; no clear D. The V end was cut by 1 base, the J end by 5 bases, with 6 bases between. CDR3 length equals 13 residues. Germline V CDR1 and CDR2: SNHLY, FYNNEI. The CDR3: CASSEGLHNEQFF. CDR3 DNA sequence: TGTGCCAGCAGTGAAGGGCTTCACAATGAGCAGTTCTTC.

Note on this clonotype: A much larger clonotype is one base distant, so this may be a read error. This chain links TRBV6-1 with TRBJ2-5; either TRBD1 or TRBD2 may supply D (5 bases each). CDR3 length: 13 amino acids. Germline CDR1 reads MNHNS; CDR2 reads SASEGT. V was clipped by 7 bases and J by 5 bases, with 14 bases between them. The CDR3 DNA is TGTGCCAGCACCCGAGGGGAGCACGAGACCCAGTACTTC. Encoded protein: CASTRGEHETQYF.

DNA for the CDR3: TGTGCCATCAGTGAGGGGGGACTGAACACTGAAGCTTTCTTT. Translating it yields CAISEGGLNTEAFF. J is TRBJ1-1 and V is TRBV10-3, with D perhaps TRBD1 (5 bases). The CDR3 length is 14 residues. V was clipped by 2 bases and J by 0 bases, with 7 bases between them. The germline V gene has CDR1 ENHRY and CDR2 SYGVKD.

This clonotype showed up just a few times. CDR3 DNA sequence: TGTGCCAGCAGCCAAGCAGCCTACGAGCAGTACTTC. Amino acids: CASSQAAYEQYF. This rearrangement joins TRBV14 to TRBJ2-7; D is unclear. The CDR3 consists of 12 residues. V gave up 1 base and J gave up 2 bases, with 3 bases separating them. Germline values: CDR1 SGHDN, CDR2 FVKESK.

This clonotype was recorded at least ten times. The CDR3 loop reads CASSLAEGLLRIGEQFF. CDR3 sequence (DNA): TGTGCCAGCAGCTTGGCGGAGGGGCTGCTAAGGATTGGTGAGCAGTTCTTC. V is TRBV5-4 and J is TRBJ2-1; perhaps TRBD2 as D (6 bases). The CDR3 has 17 amino acids. Trimming took off 0 bases at V and 9 bases at J, with 22 bases between the two ends. Germline assignment: CDR1 SGHNT and CDR2 YYREEE (reference sequence).

This clonotype was found many times. The genes are TRBV29-1 and TRBJ1-4, with D hard to call. The CDR3 contains 14 residues. V was pared by 4 bases and J by 0 bases, with 9 bases between. The V gene's germline CDR1 is SQVTM and CDR2 ANQGSEA. In nucleotides, the CDR3 is TGCAGCGTTGCCGTCTTAGCAACTAATGAAAAACTGTTTTTT. It is translated as CSVAVLATNEKLFF.

The DNA for the CDR3 is TGCGCCAGCAGCCCCTGGCGGGAGAACACTGAAGCTTTCTTT. Translating it yields CASSPWRENTEAFF. This sequence joins TRBV5-1 and TRBJ1-1; unclear D gene. The CDR3 loop spans 14 amino acids. The V gene's germline CDR1 is SGHRS and CDR2 YFSETQ. V lost 4 bases and J lost 1, with 11 bases in between. Combining the CDR3 with reference TRBV5-1 and TRBJ1-1 gives the whole variable domain KAGVTQTPRYLIKTRGQQVTLSCSPISGHRSVSWYQQTPGQGLQFLFEYFSETQRNKGNFPGRFSGRQFSNSRSEMNVSTLELGDSALYLCASSPWRENTEAFFGQGTRLTVV.

This clonotype was observed a handful of times. The genes are TRBV14 and TRBJ2-2, with 9 bases lining up with TRBD2. V shed 3 bases, J shed 7 bases, and the junction held 9 bases outside the gene matches. CDR1 and CDR2 from the germline V gene are SGHDN and FVKESK. The CDR3 loop spans 16 amino acids. The CDR3 DNA sequence: TGTGCCAGCAGCCACTCGATAGCGGGGGCCGGCGGGGAGCTGTTTTTT. This codes for CASSHSIAGAGGELFF.

The CDR3 coding sequence is TGTGCCATCAGTGAGCCCACCACAGATACGCAGTATTTT. Residues: CAISEPTTDTQYF. J is TRBJ2-3 and V is TRBV10-3; D is undetermined. CDR3 length: 13 amino acids. Trimming removed 2 bases from V and 2 bases from J, with 5 bases in between. Germline V CDR1 and CDR2: ENHRY, SYGVKD.

In its sample, this clonotype was seen a few times. The gene calls are TRBV7-3 and TRBJ2-2; the D gene is possibly TRBD1 (5 bases). From germline, CDR1 is SGHTA and CDR2 FQGTGA. The CDR3 sequence is 14 residues long. V lost 5 bases and J 5 bases, leaving 12 bases between the germline ends. The CDR3 nucleotides are TGTGCCAGCAGCCCCTCGGCAGGGACCGGGGAGCTGTTTTTT. Translating gives CASSPSAGTGELFF. The variable domain in full, completed from reference TRBV7-3 and TRBJ2-2, reads GAGVSQTPSNKVTEKGKYVELRCDPISGHTALYWYRQSLGQGPEFLIYFQGTGAADDSGLPNDRFFAVRPEGSVSTLKIQRTERGDSAVYLCASSPSAGTGELFFGEGSRLTVL.